The present T cell receptor beta chain was sequenced within a study of control samples from healthy donors and cancer patients. This table comes from immunoSEQ multiplex PCR, and its TCRdb copy is limited to in-frame clones, with some not included. The sample has 390,000 or so clones, 75% to 95% seen once; the top ten hold about 6.3%. Germline V lookup: CDR1 MDHEN, CDR2 SYDVKM. The CDR3 has 14 residues. Deletions cut 7 bases from V and 9 bases from J, with 21 bases between. Source material: PBMCs. The sequence derives from a man between 35 and 55 years old with head and neck cancer. The V call is TRBV28, the J call TRBJ2-5; D is uncertain. For the CDR3, the DNA is TGTGCCAGCACCCTCGGGCAGCCTATCGAGTCCCAGTACTTC. As protein: CASTLGQPIESQYF.